These T cell receptor beta chains were read from a single sample in a study of T cell repertoires in cytomegalovirus infection. TCRdb redid the calling of the reads with MiXCR, one entry per CDR3 protein. This sample has a few hundred thousand distinct CDR3 sequences, with around 15% found just once. Sequencing was done on a sample of CD8+ T cells from PBMCs. All receptors come from a human donor in good health (CMV status not recorded). Some clones in this sample may be carry-over from other donors' samples. Each CDR3 is given with its conserved first and last residue. Fields, in order: D gene, J gene, V gene, clone size, CDR3 protein, CDR3 DNA. The D gene is left open where the match is weak. Size is stated for part of the rows, as once, few or many counts, or as a class when the clone is expanded.

d_gene: TRBD1; j_gene: TRBJ1-4; v_gene: TRBV28; abundance: few; CDR3aa: CASRIPGQGAYREKLFF; CDR3nt: TGTGCCAGCAGAATCCCGGGACAGGGGGCTTACCGGGAAAAACTGTTTTTT
d_gene: TRBD1; j_gene: TRBJ1-2; v_gene: TRBV7-2; abundance: many; CDR3aa: CASSQGQGGYANIGYTF; CDR3nt: TGTGCCAGCAGCCAGGGACAGGGAGGATATGCCAATATCGGCTACACCTTC
d_gene: .; j_gene: TRBJ1-1; v_gene: TRBV19; abundance: few; CDR3aa: CASSITDSYTEAFF; CDR3nt: TGTGCCAGTAGTATCACGGACTCATACACTGAAGCTTTCTTT
d_gene: TRBD1; j_gene: TRBJ1-5; v_gene: TRBV7-2; abundance: many; CDR3aa: CASSLGGRQGGQPQHF; CDR3nt: TGTGCCAGCAGCTTAGGGGGGAGACAGGGCGGTCAGCCCCAGCATTTT
d_gene: .; j_gene: TRBJ2-7; v_gene: TRBV7-2; abundance: many; CDR3aa: CASSLMPGSEIYEQYF; CDR3nt: TGTGCCAGCAGCTTAATGCCAGGGTCTGAGATCTACGAGCAGTACTTC
d_gene: .; j_gene: TRBJ2-3; v_gene: TRBV7-9; abundance: .; CDR3aa: CASSKGADTQYF; CDR3nt: TGTGCCAGCAGCAAGGGGGCAGATACGCAGTATTTT
d_gene: TRBD2; j_gene: TRBJ2-2; v_gene: TRBV6-5; abundance: few; CDR3aa: CASSYYPGGGTGELFF; CDR3nt: TGTGCCAGCAGTTACTACCCGGGGGGAGGAACCGGGGAGCTGTTTTTT
d_gene: TRBD1; j_gene: TRBJ2-1; v_gene: TRBV19; abundance: .; CDR3aa: CASSTQGAQAEQFF; CDR3nt: TGTGCCAGTAGTACCCAGGGGGCCCAGGCTGAGCAGTTCTTC
d_gene: TRBD2; j_gene: TRBJ2-1; v_gene: TRBV20-1; abundance: .; CDR3aa: CSARETSGGILYNEQFF; CDR3nt: TGCAGTGCTAGAGAGACTAGCGGGGGGATCCTTTACAATGAGCAGTTCTTC
d_gene: .; j_gene: TRBJ2-7; v_gene: TRBV23-1; abundance: .; CDR3aa: CASSHSTGWAEQYF; CDR3nt: TGCGCCAGCAGTCATTCCACAGGGTGGGCCGAGCAGTACTTC
d_gene: .; j_gene: TRBJ1-1; v_gene: TRBV5-4; abundance: few; CDR3aa: CASSLEAVNTEAFF; CDR3nt: TGTGCCAGCAGCTTGGAAGCTGTGAACACTGAAGCTTTCTTT
d_gene: .; j_gene: TRBJ1-5; v_gene: TRBV6-2/TRBV6-3; abundance: many; CDR3aa: CASSYYDPRGYSNQPQHF; CDR3nt: TGTGCCAGCAGTTACTATGACCCCAGGGGTTATAGCAATCAGCCCCAGCATTTT
d_gene: .; j_gene: TRBJ2-7; v_gene: TRBV27; abundance: .; CDR3aa: CASSSGIHEQYF; CDR3nt: TGTGCCAGCAGTTCGGGGATCCACGAGCAGTACTTC
d_gene: .; j_gene: TRBJ1-1; v_gene: TRBV7-2; abundance: once; CDR3aa: CASSLGMHSEAFF; CDR3nt: TGTGCCAGCAGCTTAGGAATGCACTCTGAAGCTTTCTTT
d_gene: TRBD2; j_gene: TRBJ2-1; v_gene: TRBV7-7; abundance: many; CDR3aa: CASSSSGGAMNEQFF; CDR3nt: TGTGCTAGCAGCTCCAGCGGGGGGGCTATGAATGAGCAGTTCTTC
d_gene: .; j_gene: TRBJ2-7; v_gene: TRBV7-9; abundance: few; CDR3aa: CASSLAVGGGFSPYEQYF; CDR3nt: TGTGCCAGCAGCTTAGCGGTTGGCGGCGGATTTAGTCCCTACGAGCAGTACTTC
d_gene: TRBD2; j_gene: TRBJ2-7; v_gene: TRBV10-3; abundance: .; CDR3aa: CAIRNLTSGTYEQYF; CDR3nt: TGTGCCATCAGAAACTTGACTAGCGGTACCTACGAGCAGTACTTC
d_gene: .; j_gene: TRBJ2-2; v_gene: TRBV7-9; abundance: few; CDR3aa: CASSFGVGSDTGELFF; CDR3nt: TGTGCCAGCAGCTTTGGTGTGGGATCCGACACCGGGGAGCTGTTTTTT